Described below is a single T cell receptor beta chain sequence and its context. What it recognizes is unknown. This sample was taken from a study of cytomegalovirus exposure and HLA in healthy donors. Study-level findings and limits: In most subjects, TCR beta sequences reportedly gave accurate predictions of HLA-A and HLA-B alleles. TCR sequences were mostly rare, though some public TCRs occurred in many donors.

The PCR used 60 Vbeta and 13 Jbeta primers. Some clones are missing from TCRdb's copy, which holds only in-frame ones; the method was immunoSEQ multiplex PCR. The sample has 220,000 or so clones, roughly 70% seen once. The sample consisted of PBMCs. The receptor was isolated from a woman under 40 in good health and CMV-seronegative.

The CDR3 DNA reads as TGCGCCAGCAGCTTGGTGGGGACAGACACCGGGGAGCTGTTTTTT. Translation gives CASSLVGTDTGELFF. The chain recombines TRBV5-1 with TRBJ2-2; 7 bases align to TRBD1. This CDR3 has 15 residues. Germline CDR1 and CDR2: SGHRS and YFSETQ. Unmatched junction bases numbered 2, after V lost 0 bases and J lost 3 bases.